Below are 19 T cell receptor beta chains sequenced from a single sample in a study of T cell responses to AZD1222 COVID-19 vaccine. Repertoires were generated with immunoSEQ multiplex PCR, while TCRdb's copy carries only in-frame clones and drops some. This table has about 140,000 clones, around 90% appearing once. The sample was peripheral blood, taken on day 0 of AZD1222 vaccination. The origin of the receptors is an adult in good health.

The V and J genes are TRBV27 and TRBJ2-1; the D is unclear. The CDR3 spans 12 residues. Trimming took 4 bases from V and 7 from J, leaving 8 bases between them. The V gene's germline CDR1 is MNHEY and CDR2 SMNVEV (reference sequence). The chain's CDR3 is CASSSRSNEQFF. CDR3 nucleotide sequence: TGTGCCAGCAGTTCCCGTAGTAATGAGCAGTTCTTC.

The chain uses TRBV27 and TRBJ1-5, with 8 bases aligning to TRBD1. V shed 3 bases and J 6 bases; nucleotides not matched to a gene: 13. The CDR3 totals 17 residues. The V gene's germline CDR1 is MNHEY and CDR2 SMNVEV (reference sequence). DNA of the CDR3: TGTGCCAGCAGTTTTAAACGGAGAACAGGGGGTAGTCAGCCCCAGCATTTT. It specifies CASSFKRRTGGSQPQHF.

The chain joins TRBV5-6 to TRBJ2-7, with D perhaps matching TRBD1 (5 bases). The V end lost 4 bases, the J end lost 4 bases, and 15 bases lay between the germline ends. The CDR3 has 14 residues. Germline V gene sequence: CDR1 SGHDT, CDR2 YYEEEE. The CDR3 region has the DNA TGTGCCAGCAGCCTGCCAGGGTTTCTGTACGAGCAGTACTTC. It is translated as CASSLPGFLYEQYF.

This clone came up a few times. CDR3 protein: CASRTHPTGGNSPLHF. CDR3 DNA: TGTGCCAGCCGCACTCACCCTACAGGGGGTAATTCACCCCTCCACTTT. V usage is TRBV2 and J usage is TRBJ1-6, with 8 bases identical to TRBD1. CDR3 length: 16 residues. Germline V gives CDR1 SNHLY, CDR2 FYNNEI. Losses at the gene ends were 8 bases for V and 6 bases for J; bases not matched to a gene: 12.

The rearrangement uses TRBV6-5 and TRBJ2-3, with D perhaps matching TRBD2 (5 bases). The CDR3 is 14 residues long. With 0 bases removed from V and 2 bases from J, the gap between germline ends came to 6 bases. Germline values: CDR1 MNHEY, CDR2 SVGAGI. CDR3: CASSYSTNTDTQYF. For the CDR3, the DNA is TGTGCCAGCAGTTACTCGACTAACACAGATACGCAGTATTTT.

CDR3 residues: CASSPESSYEQYF. CDR3 in DNA: TGTGCCAGCAGCCCGGAAAGTTCCTACGAGCAGTACTTC. The V and J genes are TRBV7-9 and TRBJ2-7; D is unclear. Germline values: CDR1 SEHNR, CDR2 FQNEAQ (reference sequence). CDR3 size: 13 residues. The V gene lost 5 bases and the J gene lost 1 base, with 9 bases spanning the gap.

The chain has TRBV10-3 and TRBJ2-2, with 7 positions matching TRBD1. Germline CDR1 is ENHRY and CDR2 is SYGVKD. The CDR3 extends over 14 amino acids. The ends lost 10 bases at V and 2 bases at J; junction bases unmatched: 7. CDR3 amino acids: CATSTGSNTGELFF. CDR3 DNA: TGTGCCACCTCGACAGGGTCTAACACCGGGGAGCTGTTTTTT.

The rearrangement links TRBV21-1 to TRBJ2-1. TRBV21-1 is tagged as a pseudogene. The CDR3 spans 14 residues. The CDR3 loop reads CASSKGPPVDEQFF. The DNA for the CDR3 is TGTGCCAGCAGCAAAGGGCCCCCGGTCGATGAGCAGTTCTTC.

The chain joins TRBV10-3 to TRBJ1-5; D is possibly TRBD1 (6 bases). Per germline, CDR1 ENHRY and CDR2 SYGVKD. V lost 3 bases and J lost 7, with 13 bases in between. The CDR3 covers 14 residues. The CDR3 region has the DNA TGTGCCATCAGTGATAAACAGGGTGGCCAGCCCCAGCATTTT. Translated: CAISDKQGGQPQHF.

This chain joins TRBV5-1 and TRBJ2-2; 7 bases align to TRBD2. The CDR3 is made up of 16 amino acids. CDR1 is SGHRS, CDR2 YFSETQ, per germline. The trim removed 1 base at V and 4 bases at J, leaving 7 bases unmatched. The CDR3 nucleotides read TGCGCCAGCAGCTTGTATCGGGGGGAGACCACCGGGGAGCTGTTTTTT. This codes for CASSLYRGETTGELFF.

V usage is TRBV7-9 and J usage is TRBJ1-6; weak D call: TRBD1 (5 bases). The germline CDR1 and CDR2 sequences are SEHNR and FQNEAQ (reference sequence). V was trimmed by 10 bases and J by 5 bases, leaving 21 bases between them. The CDR3 spans 16 residues. The CDR3 loop is CATIPPEGIDNSPLHF. The CDR3 nucleotides are TGTGCCACCATACCCCCGGAGGGGATTGATAATTCACCCCTCCACTTT.

The chain is built from TRBV28 and TRBJ1-1; D uncertain. Germline V gives CDR1 MDHEN, CDR2 SYDVKM. The CDR3 is 14 residues long. The V gene lost 3 bases and the J gene lost 6 bases, with 14 bases spanning the gap. The CDR3 bases are TGTGCCAGCAGTTTGCGGTCCAGGCGAGCTGAAGCTTTCTTT. Amino acids: CASSLRSRRAEAFF.

This clone occurred a few times. V is TRBV5-1 and J is TRBJ2-1, with D unclear. V was cut by 4 bases and J by 10 bases, with 15 bases left in between. Germline V gene lookup returns CDR1 SGHRS and CDR2 YFSETQ. The CDR3 runs 13 residues. CDR3 DNA: TGCGCCAGCAGCCCTGCTTTCGGCGCCGAGCAGTTCTTC. This translates into CASSPAFGAEQFF.

This chain links TRBV28 with TRBJ1-1; possible D gene TRBD1, 6 bases. The V gene's germline CDR1 is MDHEN and CDR2 SYDVKM. CDR3 length: 16 residues. Trimming took off 10 bases at V and 5 bases at J, with 26 bases between the two ends. The CDR3 DNA reads TGTGCCACCAGCGAGTTTGGGGGGCGAGGTCGAACTGAAGCTTTCTTT. This sequence encodes CATSEFGGRGRTEAFF.

This CDR3 reads CATDNNYGYTF. In DNA form, the CDR3 reads TGTGCCACCGACAACAACTATGGCTACACCTTC. V usage is TRBV28 and J usage is TRBJ1-2, with D unresolved. The V end was cut by 10 bases, the J end by 2 bases, with 8 bases between. The germline CDR1 and CDR2 sequences are MDHEN and SYDVKM. The CDR3 totals 11 residues.

The rearrangement uses TRBV19 and TRBJ2-2; 8 bases align to TRBD2. Germline lookup yields CDR1 LNHDA and CDR2 SQIVND (reference sequence). CDR3 size: 16 residues. J gave up 0 bases and V 5 bases, and 5 bases lay outside the gene matches. For the CDR3, the DNA is TGTGCCAGTAGTGAGATACTAGCGGCGAACACCGGGGAGCTGTTTTTT. It yields the protein CASSEILAANTGELFF.

The chain has TRBV5-1 and TRBJ2-6, with D tentatively TRBD2 (5 bases). Trimming cost V 2 bases and J 4 bases, with 10 bases left between them. CDR3 length: 15 amino acids. The germline V gene encodes CDR1 SGHRS and CDR2 YFSETQ. The CDR3 DNA sequence: TGCGCCAGCAGCTTTGCGGAGGCCGGGGCCAACGTCCTGACTTTC. Protein sequence: CASSFAEAGANVLTF.

This chain connects TRBV6-5 to TRBJ2-5, with 8 positions matching TRBD2. The CDR3 consists of 15 residues. V was clipped by 7 bases and J by 2 bases; unmatched bases: 9. Per the germline V gene, CDR1 is MNHEY and CDR2 is SVGAGI. The CDR3 sequence: CASTSGRGGQETQYF. The CDR3 DNA reads TGTGCCAGCACCTCCGGGAGGGGGGGGCAAGAGACCCAGTACTTC.

V is TRBV5-1 and J is TRBJ2-7, with 9 bases identical to TRBD2. CDR1 is SGHRS, CDR2 YFSETQ, per germline. Losses at the gene ends were 0 bases for V and 3 bases for J; bases not matched to a gene: 10. This CDR3 has 17 residues. The chain's CDR3 is CASSLAGTSSQNYEQYF. CDR3 nucleotides: TGCGCCAGCAGCTTGGCCGGGACTAGCAGCCAAAACTACGAGCAGTACTTC.